This T cell receptor (beta chain) was obtained from a study of CD8 T cells in ankylosing spondylitis. In making TCR beta libraries, quantitative 5'-RACE with molecular barcodes was used. Each CDR3 protein is one row after TCRdb ran MiXCR on the 5' RACE reads. The data hold roughly 120,000 distinct CDR3 sequences, with about 7% observed a single time. This clonotype was counted at least ten times. From germline, CDR1 is KGHDR and CDR2 SFDVKD. After removal of 2 bases from V and 7 bases from J, the junction contained 8 bases not matched to a gene. This CDR3 contains 17 residues. Source material: blood, either unsorted or a sorted T cell fraction (not recorded which). The sequence came from a male donor with ankylosing spondylitis or in good health (not recorded which). This chain links TRBV24-1 with TRBJ2-2; 11 bases map to TRBD2. This CDR3 reads CATSDYLAGGSDGELFF. The CDR3 coding sequence is TGTGCCACCAGTGATTATCTAGCGGGGGGCTCGGACGGGGAGCTGTTTTTT.